Listed below are T cell receptor beta chains from one sample, sequenced in a study of blood T cell repertoires in COVID-19. TCRdb's table, derived via immunoSEQ multiplex PCR, lists solely in-frame clones and lacks some. The sample contains 100,000 to 150,000 clones, more than 75% of which appear only once. The sequenced sample consisted of peripheral blood. These receptors were taken from a human donor in a cohort sampled during active COVID-19. CDR3s include the opening cysteine and the closing phenylalanine or tryptophan. The D gene is left open where the match is weak. Where a row states a size, it is once, few, many or the class of an expanded clone; other rows omit it.

TRBV9	TRBJ1-2	12	NA	NA	TGTGCCAGCAGCGTAGACGGTCTCGGCTACACCTTC	CASSVDGLGYTF
TRBV2	TRBJ1-6	14	once	NA	TGTGCCAGCAGTGATGACGGAACGGGTTCACCCCTCCACTTT	CASSDDGTGSPLHF
TRBV18	TRBJ2-7	15	NA	TRBD1	TGTGCCAGCTCTCCCGGGACAGGGCTATCCTACGAGCAGTACTTC	CASSPGTGLSYEQYF
TRBV3-1/TRBV3-2	TRBJ2-5	13	NA	NA	TGTGCCAGCAGCCAAGATCCGGGAGAGACCCAGTACTTC	CASSQDPGETQYF
TRBV15	TRBJ1-6	16	NA	NA	TGTGCCACCAGGATAGGGGCCAGATCCGATAATTCACCCCTCCACTTT	CATRIGARSDNSPLHF
TRBV10-1	TRBJ2-1	13	once	TRBD2	TGCGCCAGCAGTGAGGTTCTAGCGGGAGGGGAGTTCTTC	CASSEVLAGGEFF
TRBV28	TRBJ2-7	17	few	NA	TGTGCCAGCAGCCGCCGCGGCCAGTCGCCGCTCTCCTACGAGCAGTACTTC	CASSRRGQSPLSYEQYF
TRBV27	TRBJ2-1	16	NA	TRBD1	TGTGCCAGCAGTTTAGTCGGGACAGGGGTCTACAATGAGCAGTTCTTC	CASSLVGTGVYNEQFF
TRBV28	TRBJ1-2	16	NA	TRBD1	TGTGCCAGCAGTCCACCCATTGGACAGGGGGCCCTTGGCTACACCTTC	CASSPPIGQGALGYTF
TRBV28	TRBJ2-1	13	NA	TRBD1	TGTGCCAGCAGACCGGGACAGGGCAATGAGCAGTTCTTC	CASRPGQGNEQFF
TRBV6-6	TRBJ1-5	15	NA	NA	TGTGCCAGCAGCCCAGGACAGACCAGCAATCAGCCCCAGCATTTT	CASSPGQTSNQPQHF
TRBV6-5	TRBJ1-1	14	NA	NA	TGTGCCAGCAGTTACTCCCAGGGAAGACATGAAGCTTTCTTT	CASSYSQGRHEAFF
TRBV27	TRBJ2-1	15	NA	TRBD2	TGTGCCAGCAGCCGAGGACTAGCGGGAGGGTATGAGCAGTTCTTC	CASSRGLAGGYEQFF
TRBV28	TRBJ2-7	15	NA	NA	TGTGCCAGCACCCCCTCGCCGGCAGGCGGGATCGAGCAGTACTTC	CASTPSPAGGIEQYF
TRBV7-9	TRBJ2-1	15	once	TRBD2	TGTGCCAGCAGCTCCGGACTAGCGGTCTACAATGAGCAGTTCTTC	CASSSGLAVYNEQFF
TRBV7-2	TRBJ1-4	16	NA	TRBD1	TGTGCCAGCAGCTTGCGGACAGGGGTCGGTGGTGAAAAACTGTTTTTT	CASSLRTGVGGEKLFF
TRBV6-2/TRBV6-3	TRBJ2-7	14	NA	NA	TGTGCCAGCAGTTATGGCGGGAATCTCTACGAGCAGTACTTC	CASSYGGNLYEQYF
TRBV12-5	TRBJ2-7	18	NA	TRBD2	TGTGCTAGTGGTTTGGCCTACTGGGAGGGACTAGCGGGAGTCGAGCAGTACTTC	CASGLAYWEGLAGVEQYF
TRBV12-3/TRBV12-4	TRBJ2-7	12	NA	NA	TGTGCCAGCGCAGGGTACACAGGCGAGCAGTACTTC	CASAGYTGEQYF
TRBV24-1	TRBJ2-5	10	NA	TRBD2	TGTGCCCTCGGGAGGGTGACCCAGTACTTC	CALGRVTQYF
TRBV27	TRBJ1-4	16	NA	NA	TGTGCCAGCAGTCTCACCCCCGCACCTAGGGGGAAAAAACTGTTTTTT	CASSLTPAPRGKKLFF
TRBV7-6	TRBJ1-4	14	NA	NA	TGTGCCAGCTCTCGGGGTCCAACTAATGAAAAACTGTTTTTT	CASSRGPTNEKLFF
TRBV27	TRBJ1-1	14	NA	NA	TGTGCCAGCAGTTTCACCGACAGGAACACTGAAGCTTTCTTT	CASSFTDRNTEAFF
TRBV30	TRBJ2-2	12	NA	NA	TGTGCCTGGAATACAAGAACCGGGGAGCTGTTTTTT	CAWNTRTGELFF
TRBV18	TRBJ2-7	12	few	TRBD1	TGTGCCAGCTCACGGGACAGCTACGAGCAGTACTTC	CASSRDSYEQYF
TRBV5-1	TRBJ2-3	17	NA	TRBD2	TGCGCCAGCAGCTTGGCCGTGGGACTAACCCGGACCGATACGCAGTATTTT	CASSLAVGLTRTDTQYF